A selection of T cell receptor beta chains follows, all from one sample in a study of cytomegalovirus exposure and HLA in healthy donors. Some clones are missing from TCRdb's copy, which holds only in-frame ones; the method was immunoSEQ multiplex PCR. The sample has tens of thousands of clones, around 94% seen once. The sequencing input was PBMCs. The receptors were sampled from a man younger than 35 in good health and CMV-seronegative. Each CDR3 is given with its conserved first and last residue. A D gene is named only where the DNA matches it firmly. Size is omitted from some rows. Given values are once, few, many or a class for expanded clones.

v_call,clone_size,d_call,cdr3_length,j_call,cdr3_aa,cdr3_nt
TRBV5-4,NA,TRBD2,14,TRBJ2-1,CASSLLAGGNEQFF,TGTGCCAGCAGCTTACTAGCGGGAGGGAATGAGCAGTTCTTC
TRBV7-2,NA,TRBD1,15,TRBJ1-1,CASSSDRERNTEAFF,TGTGCCAGCAGCTCGGACAGGGAACGGAACACTGAAGCTTTCTTT
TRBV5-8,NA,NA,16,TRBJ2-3,CASSPGVEEFTDTQYF,TGTGCCAGCAGCCCTGGGGTGGAGGAGTTCACAGATACGCAGTATTTT
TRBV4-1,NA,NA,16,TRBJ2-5,CASSQALRGRQETQYF,TGCGCCAGCAGCCAAGCGCTCAGGGGTCGTCAAGAGACCCAGTACTTC
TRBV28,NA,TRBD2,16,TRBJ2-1,CASSPLSGGLYNEQFF,TGTGCCAGCAGTCCTTTAAGCGGGGGCCTCTACAATGAGCAGTTCTTC
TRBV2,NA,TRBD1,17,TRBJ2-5,CASSAPPGGQGMETQYF,TGTGCCAGCAGTGCCCCTCCAGGGGGCCAAGGGATGGAGACCCAGTACTTC
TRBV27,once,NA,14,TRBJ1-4,CASRRGGANEKLFF,TGTGCCAGCAGAAGAGGGGGGGCTAATGAAAAACTGTTTTTT
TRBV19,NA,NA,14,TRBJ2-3,CASSVSDSGDTQYF,TGTGCCAGTAGCGTCAGCGATTCGGGAGATACGCAGTATTTT
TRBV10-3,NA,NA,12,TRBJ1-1,CAISKLNTEAFF,TGTGCCATCAGCAAGCTCAACACTGAAGCTTTCTTT
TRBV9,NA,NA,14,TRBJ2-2,CASSRPGIAGELFF,TGTGCCAGCAGCCGACCAGGGATCGCCGGGGAGCTGTTTTTT
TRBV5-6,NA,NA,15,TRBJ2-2,CASSFGVGGTGELFF,TGTGCCAGCAGCTTTGGGGTCGGAGGCACCGGGGAGCTGTTTTTT
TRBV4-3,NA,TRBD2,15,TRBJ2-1,CASSPEAGGLFEQFF,TGCGCCAGCAGCCCCGAAGCGGGAGGTTTGTTTGAGCAGTTCTTC
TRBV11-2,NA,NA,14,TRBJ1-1,CASSLQTIRTEAFF,TGTGCCAGCAGCTTACAGACAATCCGCACTGAAGCTTTCTTT
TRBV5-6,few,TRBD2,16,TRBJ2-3,CASSILAGKGADTQYF,TGTGCCAGCAGCATCCTAGCGGGAAAAGGCGCAGATACGCAGTATTTT
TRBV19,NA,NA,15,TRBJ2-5,CASRGGLYPQETQYF,TGTGCCAGCAGGGGCGGTTTATATCCCCAAGAGACCCAGTACTTC
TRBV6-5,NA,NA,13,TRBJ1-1,CASMRGGYTEAFF,TGTGCCAGCATGAGGGGGGGATACACTGAAGCTTTCTTT
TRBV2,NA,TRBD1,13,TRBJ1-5,CASQGQDNQPQHF,TGTGCCAGCCAGGGACAGGATAATCAGCCCCAGCATTTT
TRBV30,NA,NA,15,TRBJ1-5,CAWSVAGPYNQPQHF,TGTGCCTGGAGTGTCGCTGGGCCCTACAATCAGCCCCAGCATTTT
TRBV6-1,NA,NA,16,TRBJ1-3,CASSDGAPISGNTIYF,TGTGCCAGCAGTGATGGGGCCCCGATCTCTGGAAACACCATATATTTT
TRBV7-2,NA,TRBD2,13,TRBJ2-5,CASLRTSEETQYF,TGTGCCAGCTTACGGACTAGCGAAGAGACCCAGTACTTC
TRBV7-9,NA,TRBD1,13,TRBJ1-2,CASSRDSHYGYTF,TGTGCCAGCAGCCGGGACAGCCACTATGGCTACACCTTC
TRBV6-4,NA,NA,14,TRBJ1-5,CASTQTVKNQPQHF,TGTGCCAGCACGCAAACGGTGAAAAATCAGCCCCAGCATTTT
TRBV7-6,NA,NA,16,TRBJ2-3,CASSSQGGLSTDTQYF,TGTGCCAGCAGCTCCCAGGGGGGACTCTCCACAGATACGCAGTATTTT
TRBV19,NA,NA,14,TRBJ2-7,CASSTARKSYEQYF,TGTGCCAGTAGTACTGCCAGAAAGTCCTACGAGCAGTACTTC
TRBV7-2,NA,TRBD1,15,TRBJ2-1,CASSLDTGGYNEQFF,TGTGCCAGCAGCTTAGACACAGGGGGATACAATGAGCAGTTCTTC
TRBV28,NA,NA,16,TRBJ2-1,CASSPAAVSSYNEQFF,TGTGCCAGCAGCCCCGCGGCCGTGAGCTCCTACAATGAGCAGTTCTTC
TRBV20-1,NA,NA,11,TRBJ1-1,CSALGGTEAFF,TGCAGTGCCCTGGGAGGAACTGAAGCTTTCTTT
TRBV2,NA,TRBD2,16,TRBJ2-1,CASSPPGLAGGSEQFF,TGTGCCAGCAGTCCCCCTGGACTAGCGGGAGGGAGTGAGCAGTTCTTC
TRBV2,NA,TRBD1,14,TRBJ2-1,CASRGTGVRNEQFF,TGTGCCAGCAGGGGGACAGGGGTACGCAATGAGCAGTTCTTC
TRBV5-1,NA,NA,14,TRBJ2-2,CASSTGSFTGELFF,TGCGCCAGCAGCACCGGGTCGTTCACCGGGGAGCTGTTTTTT
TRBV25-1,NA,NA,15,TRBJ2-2,CASSSGGINIGELFF,TGTGCCAGCAGTTCAGGGGGGATAAACATCGGGGAGCTGTTTTTT
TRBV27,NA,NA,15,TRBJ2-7,CASSGRDSYSYEQYF,TGTGCCAGCAGCGGGCGGGACAGTTACTCCTACGAGCAGTACTTC
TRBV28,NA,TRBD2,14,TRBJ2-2,CAISGGLNTGELFF,TGTGCTATTTCGGGGGGTTTGAACACCGGGGAGCTGTTTTTT
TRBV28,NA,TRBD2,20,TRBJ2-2,CASSKGGWLAGGPLRMELFF,TGTGCCAGCAGTAAAGGGGGCTGGCTAGCGGGAGGTCCCTTACGAATGGAGCTGTTTTTT
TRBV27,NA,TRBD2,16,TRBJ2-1,CASSFLGEGQYNEQFF,TGTGCCAGCAGTTTTCTGGGGGAGGGCCAATACAATGAGCAGTTCTTC
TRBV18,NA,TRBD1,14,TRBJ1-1,CASSPRDRFSEAFF,TGTGCCAGCTCACCAAGGGACAGATTCTCTGAAGCTTTCTTT
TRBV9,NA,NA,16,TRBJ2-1,CASSIGTPASRNEQFF,TGTGCCAGCAGCATAGGGACTCCCGCCTCTCGGAATGAGCAGTTCTTC
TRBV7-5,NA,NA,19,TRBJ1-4,CVRSFRGYGGSGDNEKLFF,TGTGTCAGAAGCTTTCGGGGGTACGGAGGGTCTGGTGATAATGAAAAACTGTTTTTT
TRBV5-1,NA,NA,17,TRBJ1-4,CASSFRGAHATNEKLFF,TGCGCCAGCAGCTTTCGGGGGGCGCATGCAACTAATGAAAAACTGTTTTTT
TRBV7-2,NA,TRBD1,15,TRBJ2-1,CASSWDRGSHNEQFF,TGTGCCAGCAGCTGGGACAGGGGGTCCCACAATGAGCAGTTCTTC
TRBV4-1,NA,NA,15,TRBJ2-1,CASSQEGGATGEQFF,TGCGCCAGCAGCCAAGAAGGGGGAGCCACGGGTGAGCAGTTCTTC
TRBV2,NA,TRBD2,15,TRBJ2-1,CASRLAGEAYNEQFF,TGTGCCAGCAGGCTAGCGGGAGAAGCCTACAATGAGCAGTTCTTC